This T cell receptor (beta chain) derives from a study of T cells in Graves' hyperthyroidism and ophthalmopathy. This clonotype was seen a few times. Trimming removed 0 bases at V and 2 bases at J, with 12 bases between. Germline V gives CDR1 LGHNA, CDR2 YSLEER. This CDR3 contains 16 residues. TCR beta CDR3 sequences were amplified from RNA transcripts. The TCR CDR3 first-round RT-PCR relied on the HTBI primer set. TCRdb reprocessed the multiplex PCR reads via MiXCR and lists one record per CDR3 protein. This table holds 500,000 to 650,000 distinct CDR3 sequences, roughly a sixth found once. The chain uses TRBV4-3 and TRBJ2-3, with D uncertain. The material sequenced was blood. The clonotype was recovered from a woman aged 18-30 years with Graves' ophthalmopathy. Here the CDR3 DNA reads TGCGCCAGCAGCCAAGATTACAGCACGTACACAGATACGCAGTATTTT. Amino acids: CASSQDYSTYTDTQYF.